The 12 T cell receptor beta chains in this list originate from one sample, sequenced in a study of cytotoxic CD8 clonotypes in ibrutinib-treated CLL. Here immunoSEQ multiplex PCR was the method, and the copy in TCRdb shows in-frame clones only, minus some. The sample lists about 130,000 clones; around four fifths were seen once. Sequencing used PBMCs, obtained after 24 months of ibrutinib treatment. The receptors were gathered from a human donor with chronic lymphocytic leukemia.

The chain couples TRBV15 to TRBJ1-6; no reliable D call. Germline V gene lookup returns CDR1 LNHNV and CDR2 YYDKDF (reference sequence). V lost 0 bases and J 1 base, leaving 4 bases between the germline ends. The CDR3 has 15 residues. The CDR3 coding sequence is TGTGCCACCAGCAGAGATGTATCCTATAATTCACCCCTCCACTTT. Amino acid sequence: CATSRDVSYNSPLHF.

This chain uses TRBV6-1 with TRBJ1-6; the D gene is possibly TRBD1 (5 bases). Germline CDR1 and CDR2: MNHNS and SASEGT. The CDR3 extends over 18 amino acids. Trimming removed 2 bases from V and 1 base from J, with 15 bases in between. DNA of the CDR3: TGTGCCAGCAGTGAAATATTCCTGGGGGGGTCCTATAATTCACCCCTCCACTTT. Translated, it gives CASSEIFLGGSYNSPLHF.

The rearrangement links TRBV27 to TRBJ1-5, with no clear D. Germline loops: CDR1 MNHEY, CDR2 SMNVEV (reference sequence). This CDR3 spans 20 amino acids. The germline V and J ends were trimmed by 11 bases and 0 bases, with 32 bases remaining between them. CDR3 DNA: TGTGCCCCAGAGGATTTGATGGCATTTCTCTGTAAGGATAGCAATCAGCCCCAGCATTTT. This encodes CAPEDLMAFLCKDSNQPQHF.

This chain joins TRBV11-3 and TRBJ2-1; TRBD1 agrees at 7 bases. CDR1 SGHNT and CDR2 YENEEA come from the germline V gene. CDR3 length: 13 amino acids. V shed 5 bases and J 8 bases; nucleotides not matched to a gene: 6. CDR3: CASSPRQGHEQFF. The CDR3 DNA reads as TGTGCCAGCAGCCCCCGACAGGGCCATGAGCAGTTCTTC.

The chain's CDR3 is CASSRDRGETQYF. The CDR3 region has the DNA TGTGCCAGCAGCCGAGACAGAGGAGAGACCCAGTACTTC. The V call is TRBV9, the J call TRBJ2-5; maybe TRBD1 (5 bases). The V end lost 4 bases, the J end lost 4 bases, and 11 bases lay between the germline ends. CDR3 length equals 13 residues. In germline, CDR1 is SGDLS, CDR2 YYNGEE. Drawing the rest from reference TRBV9 and TRBJ2-5, the complete variable domain is DSGVTQTPKHLITATGQRVTLRCSPRSGDLSVYWYQQSLDQGLQFLIQYYNGEERAKGNILERFSAQQFPDLHSELNLSSLELGDSALYFCASSRDRGETQYFGPGTRLLVL.

Comment on this clone: The junction does not match germline at one end; this may be a read error. CDR3 amino acids: CASSLSRGLGVNQPQHF. DNA for the CDR3: TGTGCCAGCAGCTTATCCAGGGGTCTGGGAGTCAATCAGCCCCAGCATTTT. This chain connects TRBV28 to TRBJ1-5; TRBD1 is a possible D gene (6 bases). Per the germline V gene, CDR1 is MDHEN and CDR2 is SYDVKM. The CDR3 loop spans 17 amino acids.

The chain has TRBV5-1 and TRBJ2-1, with D perhaps given as TRBD1 or TRBD2 (5 bases each). Between the trimmed V and J ends, which lost 2 bases and 7 bases, there was a span of 16 bases. Germline V lookup: CDR1 SGHRS, CDR2 YFSETQ. The length of the CDR3 is 15 residues. The CDR3 DNA follows: TGCGCCAGCAGCTTCGAGGGGAAAGGCCGAAATGAGCAGTTCTTC. Translating gives CASSFEGKGRNEQFF.

V gene TRBV19 combines with J gene TRBJ2-1, with D possibly called TRBD1 or TRBD2 (5 bases each). There are 11 residues in the CDR3. Trimming took off 10 bases at V and 12 bases at J, with 16 bases between the two ends. In germline, CDR1 is LNHDA, CDR2 SQIVND (reference sequence). CDR3 bases: TGTGCCACTGGGACGTCCGTTTGGCAGTTCTTC. Translated, it gives CATGTSVWQFF.

The chain recombines TRBV2 with TRBJ2-1; 8 nucleotides line up with TRBD1. Germline CDR1 and CDR2: SNHLY and FYNNEI. This CDR3 is built from 12 residues. V was clipped by 6 bases and J by 8 bases; unmatched bases: 3. As DNA, the CDR3 is TGTGCCAGCAGAGGACAGGGTGATGAGCAGTTCTTC. Amino acids: CASRGQGDEQFF.

V and J are TRBV30 and TRBJ1-6; TRBD1 matches at 7 bases. Germline V gene data show CDR1 as GTSNPN and CDR2 as SVGIG (reference sequence). With 3 bases clipped from V and 10 bases from J, the junction kept 6 bases outside the gene matches. This CDR3 is 13 amino acids long. The CDR3 DNA reads TGTGCCTGGAGCGGGACAGCAATATCACCCCTCCACTTT. This translates into CAWSGTAISPLHF.

The chain couples TRBV5-8 to TRBJ2-7; D is possibly TRBD1 or TRBD2 (5 bases each). CDR1 and CDR2 (germline): SGHTS, YDEGEE. V shed 1 base and J shed 3 bases, with 11 bases lying between them. The CDR3 spans 14 residues. The DNA for the CDR3 is TGTGCCAGCAGCTTGCGGGACCGTTACTACGAGCAGTACTTC. Encoded protein: CASSLRDRYYEQYF. Together with reference TRBV5-8 and TRBJ2-7, the CDR3 gives the full variable domain: EAGVTQSPTHLIKTRGQQATLRCSPISGHTSVYWYQQALGLGLQFLLWYDEGEERNRGNFPPRFSGRQFPNYSSELNVNALELEDSALYLCASSLRDRYYEQYFGPGTRLTVT.

This chain uses TRBV11-2 with TRBJ2-1; D is tentatively TRBD1 or TRBD2 (5 bases each). The germline V gene has CDR1 SGHAT and CDR2 FQNNGV. V lost 3 bases to trimming and J lost 6 bases, with 12 bases between them. The length of the CDR3 is 14 residues. CDR3 region: CASSLGLGGNEQFF. CDR3 sequence (DNA): TGTGCCAGCAGCTTGGGGCTTGGAGGCAATGAGCAGTTCTTC.